The 29 T cell receptor beta chains in this list originate from one sample, sequenced in a study of blood T cells in healthy people across ages. Next came a second PCR, run for about 6 to 11 cycles, which used a sample-barcoded 5' primer along with a J-beta primer mix. TCRdb re-called the 5' RACE reads through MiXCR, storing one row per CDR3 protein. The profile shows 650,000 to 1,000,000 distinct CDR3 sequences, around 34% of them singletons. The source material was blood. Source of these receptors: a young man in good health.

The rearrangement links TRBV20-1 to TRBJ1-5; 7 nucleotides agree with TRBD1. Trimming at V came to 6 bases and at J to 5 bases, leaving 13 bases not matched to a gene. Germline V gene sequence: CDR1 DFQATT, CDR2 SNEGSKA (reference sequence). The CDR3 loop spans 15 amino acids. CDR3 residues: CSAIRTGVWDQPQHF. CDR3 nucleotides: TGCAGTGCCATTCGAACAGGGGTTTGGGATCAGCCCCAGCATTTT.

In the case of this clonotype: An end of the junction does not agree with germline; a read error may underlie this. This sequence joins TRBV20-1 and TRBJ2-1; 10 bases line up with TRBD2. Looked up from germline, CDR1 is DFQATT and CDR2 is SNEGSKA (reference sequence). CDR3 length: 17 amino acids. The CDR3 DNA reads TGCAGTGCTAGAGGAGGTCTAGCGGGGGCGAACTACAATGAGCGGTTCTTC. Its translation: CSARGGLAGANYNERFF.

This clonotype was counted a few times. The chain links TRBV20-1 to TRBJ2-1; D unresolved. CDR1 is DFQATT and CDR2 is SNEGSKA in the germline V gene (reference sequence). This CDR3 is 13 amino acids long. The V and J ends lost 3 bases and 9 bases respectively, with 15 bases between them. The CDR3 loop reads CSASMASLGEQFF. CDR3 sequence (DNA): TGCAGTGCTAGTATGGCGTCCCTAGGTGAGCAGTTCTTC.

This clonotype was observed a few times. V and J are TRBV7-8 and TRBJ2-1; maybe TRBD2 (7 bases). The CDR3 is made up of 17 amino acids. Trimming stripped 2 bases from V and 0 bases from J, with 14 bases between. The germline CDR1 and CDR2 sequences are SGHVS and FQNEAQ. CDR3: CASSLPMGGLSYNEQFF. Here the CDR3 DNA reads TGTGCCAGCAGCTTACCCATGGGGGGGCTCTCCTACAATGAGCAGTTCTTC.

The V gene is TRBV6-4, the J gene TRBJ2-7; the match to TRBD1 covers 10 bases. Looked up from germline, CDR1 is MRHNA and CDR2 is SNTAGT. This CDR3 is 15 amino acids long. Unmatched junction bases numbered 11, after V lost 10 bases and J lost 2 bases. The CDR3 DNA sequence: TGTGCCATCCCTTTGACCGGGACAGGGGCCTACGAGCAGTACTTC. Its translation: CAIPLTGTGAYEQYF.

This clonotype was detected many times. V is TRBV12-3 or TRBV12-4 and J is TRBJ2-5; 9 bases match TRBD1. J was trimmed by 4 bases and V by 7 bases; bases with no gene match: 7. The CDR3 is 14 residues long. CDR3 DNA: TGTGCCAGCACCGGGACAGGGAAGGGAGAGACCCAGTACTTC. It codes for CASTGTGKGETQYF.

In regard to this clonotype: This sequence may be a read error, since a much larger clone differs from it by one base. The chain employs TRBV12-3 or TRBV12-4 and TRBJ1-5; 7 bases map to TRBD1. CDR3 length: 18 residues. The CDR3 DNA sequence: TGTGCCAGCAGTTTCCGTGGACAGGCCGAGTATAGCAATCAGCCCCTGCATTTT. This encodes CASSFRGQAEYSNQPLHF.

This clonotype was observed at least ten times. J is TRBJ2-3 and V is TRBV29-1; possibly TRBD1 or TRBD2 for D (5 bases each). V was cut by 6 bases and J by 4 bases, with 11 bases left in between. Germline V gene sequence: CDR1 SQVTM, CDR2 ANQGSEA. The CDR3 covers 12 residues. For the CDR3, the DNA is TGCAGCGTGCCCCGGGGCGCAGATACGCAGTATTTT. It yields the protein CSVPRGADTQYF.

Notes on this clonotype: Just one base apart from a much larger clone, this may be a read error. V and J are TRBV27 and TRBJ2-3; D remains unclear. The CDR3 consists of 13 residues. Germline CDR1 MNHEY, CDR2 SMNVEV (reference sequence). DNA of the CDR3: TGTGCCAGCAGTGTATCGGACCCCGATACGCAGTATTTT. Amino acids: CASSVSDPDTQYF.

This chain joins TRBV10-3 and TRBJ2-1; no clear D gene. The CDR3 covers 14 residues. Germline loops: CDR1 ENHRY, CDR2 SYGVKD. Between the trimmed V and J ends, which lost 2 bases and 10 bases, there was a span of 15 bases. This CDR3 is CAISEREQSVEQFF. In DNA, the CDR3 is TGTGCCATCAGTGAGCGAGAACAGTCCGTGGAGCAGTTCTTC.

The chain is built from TRBV20-1 and TRBJ2-7, with 11 bases that match TRBD1. The J segment lost 1 base and the V segment lost 3 bases, leaving 5 bases of the junction unmatched. In germline, CDR1 is DFQATT, CDR2 SNEGSKA (reference sequence). CDR3 length: 15 residues. CDR3 nucleotides: TGCAGTGCTAGTCGGGACAGGGGGACATCCTACGAGCAGTACTTC. It translates to CSASRDRGTSYEQYF.

This clonotype appeared many times. The rearrangement uses TRBV10-3 and TRBJ2-3, with D perhaps given as TRBD1 or TRBD2 (5 bases each). V lost 2 bases and J lost 11, with 17 bases in between. The germline V gene has CDR1 ENHRY and CDR2 SYGVKD. This CDR3 contains 14 residues. The CDR3 reads CAISEATGTLGQYF. CDR3 DNA: TGTGCCATCAGTGAGGCTACCGGGACCCTCGGGCAGTATTTT.

The V and J genes are TRBV10-3 and TRBJ1-1, with D possibly being TRBD1 (5 bases). The ends were cut back, 10 bases at V and 5 bases at J, with 20 bases in the middle. This CDR3 spans 14 amino acids. CDR1 ENHRY and CDR2 SYGVKD come from the germline V gene. Written as DNA, the CDR3 is TGTGCCACCAGAAGCAGGGAGGTCAGAACTGAAGCTTTCTTT. This translates into CATRSREVRTEAFF.

The J gene is TRBJ2-6, the V gene TRBV4-3, with D unresolved. This CDR3 region has 17 residues. V was cut by 0 bases and J by 2 bases, with 11 bases left in between. Germline-derived CDR1 and CDR2 are LGHNA and YSLEER. The CDR3 nucleotides are TGCGCCAGCAGCCAAGAATTCGACGACACTGGGGCCAACGTCCTGACTTTC. Translating gives CASSQEFDDTGANVLTF.

Turning to this clonotype: A much larger clone lies one base from this, so it may be a read error. This chain links TRBV12-3 or TRBV12-4 with TRBJ2-1; no firm D call. The length of the CDR3 is 14 residues. Deletions cut 5 bases from V and 4 bases from J, with 12 bases between. The CDR3: CASSVGRGYNEQFF. The CDR3 coding sequence is TGTGCCAGCAGTGTGGGAAGAGGATACAATGAGCAGTTCTTC.

The table lists this clonotype with many counts. The V gene is TRBV20-1, the J gene TRBJ1-2, with a possible D match to TRBD1 (5 bases). In germline, CDR1 is DFQATT, CDR2 SNEGSKA (reference sequence). Trimming shortened V by 3 bases and J by 4 bases, and 15 bases separated the two germline ends. The CDR3 has 14 amino acids. CDR3 bases: TGCAGTGCTAGTGTCCAGGGAGCCCCCTATGGCTACACCTTC. This translates into CSASVQGAPYGYTF.

This clonotype came up many times. V and J are TRBV4-1 and TRBJ1-2, with 11 positions matching TRBD1. J was trimmed by 5 bases and V by 6 bases; bases with no gene match: 8. The germline gives CDR1 MGHRA, CDR2 YSYEKL. This CDR3 region has 15 residues. The CDR3 protein is CASRSGQGATYGYTF. The CDR3 DNA follows: TGCGCCAGCAGGAGCGGACAGGGGGCGACGTATGGCTACACCTTC.

This clonotype occurred a few times. The chain employs TRBV7-9 and TRBJ1-5; 8 bases match TRBD1. CDR1 is SEHNR, CDR2 FQNEAQ, per germline (reference sequence). The CDR3 extends over 15 amino acids. V was pared by 5 bases and J by 7 bases, with 10 bases of the junction left unmatched. The DNA of the CDR3 is TGTGCCAGCAGCCCGCTGGACAGGGATGAACAGCCCCAGCATTTT. This sequence encodes CASSPLDRDEQPQHF. The complete variable domain, with remaining parts taken from reference TRBV7-9 and TRBJ1-5, reads DTGVSQNPRHKITKRGQNVTFRCDPISEHNRLYWYRQTLGQGPEFLTYFQNEAQLEKSRLLSDRFSAERPKGSFSTLEIQRTEQGDSAMYLCASSPLDRDEQPQHFGDGTRLSIL.

Worth noting for this clonotype: Since a much larger clone is just one base distant, this may be a read error. The chain couples TRBV20-1 to TRBJ1-2; perhaps TRBD1 as D (6 bases). Germline assignment: CDR1 DFQATT and CDR2 SNEGSKA (reference sequence). The CDR3 loop spans 13 amino acids. CDR3 bases: TGCAGGGCCGTACAGGGTTCGAACTATGGCTACACCTTC. This translates into CRAVQGSNYGYTF.

This clonotype was seen a few times. The chain joins TRBV29-1 to TRBJ2-3; TRBD1 agrees at 8 bases. With 4 bases clipped from V and 5 bases from J, the junction kept 11 bases outside the gene matches. The length of the CDR3 is 15 residues. Germline-derived CDR1 and CDR2 are SQVTM and ANQGSEA. As DNA, the CDR3 is TGCAGCGTTGTCACCGGGACAGGCAACTTAGATACGCAGTATTTT. Amino acid sequence: CSVVTGTGNLDTQYF.

This clonotype was counted at least ten times. The rearrangement uses TRBV25-1 and TRBJ1-2; possible D gene TRBD1, 5 bases. The V end lost 8 bases, the J end lost 8 bases, and 9 bases lay between the germline ends. The CDR3 loop spans 10 amino acids. CDR1 is MGHDK and CDR2 is SYGVNS in the germline V gene. For the CDR3, the DNA is TGTGCCAGCGGGGACTGGGGCTACACCTTC. It specifies CASGDWGYTF.

This clonotype was counted ten times or more. V usage is TRBV7-8 and J usage is TRBJ2-3, with 8 bases matching TRBD2. The CDR3 consists of 16 residues. Germline-derived CDR1 and CDR2 are SGHVS and FQNEAQ. V shed 0 bases and J 1 base; nucleotides not matched to a gene: 3. The CDR3 nucleotides read TGTGCCAGCAGCTTAGCCGGGGGGGGTGGCACAGATACGCAGTATTTT. Encoded protein: CASSLAGGGGTDTQYF.

DNA for the CDR3: TGCGCCAGCAGCCCTCGTAGCGGGGAAAAGCAGTACTTC. It specifies CASSPRSGEKQYF. J is TRBJ2-5 and V is TRBV4-3; 8 bases fit TRBD2. The length of the CDR3 is 13 residues. Germline V lookup: CDR1 LGHNA, CDR2 YSLEER. V lost 4 bases and J lost 11; bases outside the gene matches: 9.

At least ten counts were recorded for this clonotype. The chain has TRBV12-3 or TRBV12-4 and TRBJ2-1; 12 bases align to TRBD1. The CDR3 spans 16 residues. Unmatched junction bases numbered 13, after V lost 8 bases and J lost 8 bases. The CDR3 loop reads CASFPQPGQGADEQFF. The CDR3, as DNA: TGTGCCAGCTTCCCTCAACCGGGACAGGGGGCAGATGAGCAGTTCTTC.

This clonotype was detected many times. This chain connects TRBV15 to TRBJ2-1; a weak D match, TRBD2 (6 bases). Germline V gene sequence: CDR1 LNHNV, CDR2 YYDKDF (reference sequence). Trimming stripped 7 bases from V and 0 bases from J, with 22 bases between. The CDR3 has 18 amino acids. The CDR3 region is CATTKAMEGKSSYNEQFF. CDR3 nucleotides: TGTGCCACCACCAAAGCGATGGAGGGGAAGAGCTCCTACAATGAGCAGTTCTTC.

This rearrangement joins TRBV25-1 to TRBJ2-5, with D perhaps TRBD1 (6 bases). There are 17 residues in the CDR3. The V and J ends lost 4 bases and 1 base respectively, with 19 bases between them. The germline V gene has CDR1 MGHDK and CDR2 SYGVNS. The CDR3 loop reads CASSVRGHPISQETQYF. The CDR3 nucleotides are TGTGCCAGCAGTGTAAGGGGACACCCGATTTCCCAAGAGACCCAGTACTTC.

J is TRBJ2-4 and V is TRBV6-2 or TRBV6-3; TRBD2 matches at 8 bases. The end of the DNA aligns better with TRBJ2-7, so the J call may be wrong. CDR3 length: 17 amino acids. The V gene's germline CDR1 is MNHEY and CDR2 SVGEGT. CDR3 loop: CASSHSPGRGGPYEQYF. The CDR3 coding sequence is TGTGCCAGCAGCCATAGTCCCGGTCGGGGGGGCCCCTACGAGCAGTACTTC.

The table lists this clonotype with a few counts. The gene calls are TRBV6-2 or TRBV6-3 and TRBJ1-1; no definite D call. The germline V gene has CDR1 MNHEY and CDR2 SVGEGT. Deletions cut 4 bases from V and 4 bases from J, with 16 bases between. The CDR3 has 15 amino acids. CDR3 sequence: CASSWTEEFATEAFF. The CDR3, as DNA: TGTGCCAGCAGTTGGACGGAGGAATTCGCCACTGAAGCTTTCTTT.

As concerns this clonotype: This may come from a read error, since a much larger clone is one base off. J is TRBJ2-3 and V is TRBV5-1; D unresolved. CDR1 and CDR2 (germline): SGHRS, YFSETQ. The CDR3 loop spans 14 amino acids. CDR3 nucleotide sequence: TGCGCCAGCAGCTTGATCGCCGGCACAGATGCGCAGTATTTT. Translating it yields CASSLIAGTDAQYF.